The following is a TCR beta chain sequence with its context. Its matching antigen is unknown. Nashville, Tennessee was home to all donors, who were Caucasian adults. The authors divided CD4+ cells into CD45RA+ naive and CD45RA-negative memory subsets. J was trimmed by 7 bases and V by 6 bases; bases with no gene match: 4. This CDR3 is 13 amino acids long. Per germline, CDR1 MNHEY and CDR2 SVGAGI. The data stem from a study of shared clonotypes between healthy human individuals. Findings and caveats of the study: Generally, naive subsets (rather than memory subsets) showed larger estimated richness.

Assay used: immunoSEQ multiplex PCR; TCRdb lists only in-frame clones, some missing. The repertoire has fewer than 1.8 million clones, roughly 98.5% of them found once; the top ten carry about 0.35%. The gene calls are TRBV6-5 and TRBJ2-2; 8 nucleotides align to TRBD1. What was sequenced was naive CD4+ T cells sorted from blood. Subset meaning: CD45RA+ positively selected. This TCR came from a man aged 30-40 years in good health. The CDR3 sequence: CASRQGVGGELFF. In DNA, the CDR3 is TGTGCCAGCAGACAGGGGGTTGGCGGGGAGCTGTTTTTT.